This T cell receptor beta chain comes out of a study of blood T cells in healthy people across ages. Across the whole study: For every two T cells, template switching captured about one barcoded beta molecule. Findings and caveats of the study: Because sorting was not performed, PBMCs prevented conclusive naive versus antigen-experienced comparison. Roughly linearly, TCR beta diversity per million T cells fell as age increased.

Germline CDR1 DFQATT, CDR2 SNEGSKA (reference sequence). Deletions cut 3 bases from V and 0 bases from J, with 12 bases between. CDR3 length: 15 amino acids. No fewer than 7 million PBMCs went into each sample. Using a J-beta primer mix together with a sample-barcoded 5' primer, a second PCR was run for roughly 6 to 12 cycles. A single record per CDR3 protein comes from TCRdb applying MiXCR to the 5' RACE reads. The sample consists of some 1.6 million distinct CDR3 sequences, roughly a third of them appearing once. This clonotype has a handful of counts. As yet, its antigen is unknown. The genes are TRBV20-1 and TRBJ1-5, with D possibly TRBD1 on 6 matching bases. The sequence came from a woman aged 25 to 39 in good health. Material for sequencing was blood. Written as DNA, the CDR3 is TGCAGTGCTAGGGGGACACAGAATAGCAATCAGCCCCAGCATTTT. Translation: CSARGTQNSNQPQHF.